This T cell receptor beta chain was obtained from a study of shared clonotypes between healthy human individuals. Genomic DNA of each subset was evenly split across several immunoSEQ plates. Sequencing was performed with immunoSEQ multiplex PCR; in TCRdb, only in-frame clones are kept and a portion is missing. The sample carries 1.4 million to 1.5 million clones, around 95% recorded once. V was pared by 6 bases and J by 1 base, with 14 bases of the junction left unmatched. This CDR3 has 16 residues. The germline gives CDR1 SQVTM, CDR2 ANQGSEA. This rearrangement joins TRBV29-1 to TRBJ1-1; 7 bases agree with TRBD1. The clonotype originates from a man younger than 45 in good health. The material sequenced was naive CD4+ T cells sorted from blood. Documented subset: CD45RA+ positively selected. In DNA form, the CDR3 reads TGCAGCGTGACAGGGTCTTCAAGAGGTCGGAACACTGAAGCTTTCTTT. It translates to CSVTGSSRGRNTEAFF.